What follows are 27 T cell receptor beta chains derived from one specimen sequenced in a study of identical twins listed by TCRdb under 2016. Library creation used 5' RACE. Sequencing was carried out with an Illumina HiSeq 2000. TCRdb cleaned the public reads at Q25 with fastp, built clones with MiXCR and kept in-frame beta chains. Here each entry gathers all rows of one CDR3 protein and keeps the most common genes and DNA. The sample data list over 500,000 distinct CDR3 sequences, and about 20% of these were observed just once. The ten largest clones capture about 0.93% of the sample. The sample also formed part of further work on T cells expressing NK-cell markers.

Sequencing input: CD4+ T cells sorted from blood. The receptors were gathered from a woman younger than 30 in good health.

The chain links TRBV12-3 or TRBV12-4 to TRBJ2-7; 8 bases agree with TRBD2. Losses at the gene ends were 6 bases for V and 0 bases for J; bases not matched to a gene: 7. This CDR3 comprises 15 residues. Here the CDR3 DNA reads TGTGCCAGCAGCGCGAGCGGGAGAAGCTCCTACGAGCAGTACTTC. Translated, it gives CASSASGRSSYEQYF.

This clonotype appeared a few times. The chain links TRBV19 to TRBJ2-7; the match to TRBD1 covers 8 bases. CDR1 LNHDA and CDR2 SQIVND come from the germline V gene (reference sequence). The junction had 6 bases not matched to a gene; V was cut back by 5 bases and J by 3 bases. The CDR3 is 14 amino acids. The CDR3 is CASSLRQGNYEQYF. The CDR3 DNA follows: TGTGCCAGTAGTCTAAGACAGGGGAACTACGAGCAGTACTTC.

This clonotype was detected only a few times. J is TRBJ1-6 and V is TRBV7-2; D not certain. CDR1 SGHTA and CDR2 FQGNSA come from the germline V gene. The CDR3 extends over 15 amino acids. The V end lost 3 bases, the J end lost 0 bases, and 6 bases lay between the germline ends. CDR3 amino acids: CASSFKGSYNSPLHF. CDR3 sequence (DNA): TGTGCCAGCAGCTTTAAGGGCTCCTATAATTCACCCCTCCACTTT. The entire variable domain, with the rest obtained from reference TRBV7-2 and TRBJ1-6, is as follows: GAGVSQSPSNKVTEKGKDVELRCDPISGHTALYWYRQSLGQGLEFLIYFQGNSAPDKSGLPSDRFSAERTGGSVSTLTIQRTQQEDSAVYLCASSFKGSYNSPLHFGNGTRLTVT.

This clonotype turned up a few times. The J gene is TRBJ2-3, the V gene TRBV5-5, with 13 bases aligning to TRBD2. With 7 bases clipped from V and 5 bases from J, the junction kept 16 bases outside the gene matches. Germline lookup yields CDR1 SGHKS and CDR2 YYEKEE (reference sequence). The length of the CDR3 is 18 residues. The CDR3, as DNA: TGTGCCAGCCATTTCCGACCCACTAGCGGGGGGGCAGGAGATACGCAGTATTTT. Protein product: CASHFRPTSGGAGDTQYF.

This rearrangement joins TRBV20-1 to TRBJ2-7; D may be TRBD2 (5 bases). CDR3 size: 14 residues. Germline CDR1 is DFQATT and CDR2 is SNEGSKA (reference sequence). Trimming took off 3 bases at V and 1 base at J, with 13 bases between the two ends. The chain's CDR3 is CSASGLFSSYEQYF. The CDR3, as DNA: TGCAGTGCTAGCGGACTCTTTTCATCCTACGAGCAGTACTTC.

The V gene is TRBV11-2, the J gene TRBJ1-3; D not certain. This CDR3 comprises 13 residues. V was shortened by 4 bases and J by 2 bases, with 6 bases between the two germline ends. Germline V lookup: CDR1 SGHAT, CDR2 FQNNGV. The CDR3 region is CASSSMPGNTIYF. As DNA, the CDR3 is TGTGCCAGCAGCTCAATGCCTGGAAACACCATATATTTT.

This chain connects TRBV5-1 to TRBJ2-1, with 8 bases matching TRBD1. Per germline, CDR1 SGHRS and CDR2 YFSETQ. The CDR3 covers 14 residues. V was clipped by 5 bases and J by 4 bases; unmatched bases: 5. CDR3 region: CASRRQGSYNEQFF. The CDR3 DNA sequence: TGCGCCAGCAGACGACAGGGGTCATACAATGAGCAGTTCTTC.

The chain recombines TRBV4-2 with TRBJ1-2, with TRBD1 matching over 7 bases. This CDR3 comprises 16 residues. Germline V CDR1 and CDR2: LGHNA, YNFKEQ. V shed 4 bases and J 7 bases; nucleotides not matched to a gene: 15. The CDR3 bases are TGTGCCAGCAGCCCTTTTACACAGGGGCCCCGGAGTGGCTACACCTTC. As protein: CASSPFTQGPRSGYTF.

In its sample, this clonotype was seen a few times. The chain joins TRBV3-1 to TRBJ1-1; D perhaps matches TRBD1 (6 bases). The CDR3 is made up of 14 amino acids. Germline V lookup: CDR1 LGHDT, CDR2 YNNKEL (reference sequence). V shed 5 bases and J shed 3 bases, with 13 bases lying between them. For the CDR3, the DNA is TGTGCCAGCAGCTTCGAGGGGGGCTACACTGAAGCTTTCTTT. Translated: CASSFEGGYTEAFF.

This clonotype was recorded a few times. This chain links TRBV4-1 with TRBJ2-2, with a weak D call TRBD1 (6 bases). The V end was cut by 4 bases, the J end by 6 bases, with 12 bases between. The germline CDR1 and CDR2 sequences are MGHRA and YSYEKL. The CDR3 contains 14 residues. This CDR3 reads CASSRTGRAGELFF. The DNA of the CDR3 is TGCGCCAGCAGCCGCACAGGGAGAGCCGGGGAGCTGTTTTTT.

The V call is TRBV9, the J call TRBJ1-1; the D gene is possibly TRBD1 (5 bases). This CDR3 contains 12 residues. The V gene lost 4 bases and the J gene lost 11 bases, with 15 bases spanning the gap. In germline, CDR1 is SGDLS, CDR2 YYNGEE. CDR3 protein: CASSLSGGMAFF. CDR3 nucleotides: TGTGCCAGCAGCCTCAGCGGGGGGATGGCTTTCTTT.

Ten or more counts support this clonotype. This chain connects TRBV20-1 to TRBJ2-7, with 7 bases matching TRBD1. CDR1 and CDR2 (germline): DFQATT, SNEGSKA (reference sequence). This CDR3 region has 12 residues. The J segment lost 0 bases and the V segment lost 6 bases, leaving 2 bases of the junction unmatched. The CDR3 region has the DNA TGCAGTGCAGCAGGGGGCTCCTACGAGCAGTACTTC. Its protein product is CSAAGGSYEQYF.

This clonotype appeared a few times. This rearrangement joins TRBV6-1 to TRBJ1-1; 8 nucleotides align to TRBD1. Germline-derived CDR1 and CDR2 are MNHNS and SASEGT. With 8 bases clipped from V and 5 bases from J, the junction kept 10 bases outside the gene matches. This CDR3 is built from 14 residues. The DNA for the CDR3 is TGTGCCAGCCTACCCGGACAGGGCAGTACTGAAGCTTTCTTT. Residues: CASLPGQGSTEAFF.

This sequence joins TRBV6-1 and TRBJ1-2; 8 bases are shared with TRBD1. Germline lookup yields CDR1 MNHNS and CDR2 SASEGT. After removal of 5 bases from V and 5 bases from J, the junction contained 4 bases not matched to a gene. This CDR3 spans 13 amino acids. The CDR3, as DNA: TGTGCCAGCAGTAATCAGGGGGCATATGGCTACACCTTC. Protein product: CASSNQGAYGYTF.

This clonotype came up a few times. The genes are TRBV27 and TRBJ2-3; 8 nucleotides align to TRBD2. Germline V gene sequence: CDR1 MNHEY, CDR2 SMNVEV (reference sequence). The CDR3 loop spans 15 amino acids. The J segment lost 5 bases and the V segment lost 5 bases, leaving 9 bases of the junction unmatched. The CDR3 nucleotides read TGTGCCAGCAGTCCTATAGCGGGGTGGGGAGATACGCAGTATTTT. Translating it yields CASSPIAGWGDTQYF.

V is TRBV6-1 and J is TRBJ2-4; 7 nucleotides agree with TRBD1. The V gene end was trimmed by 8 bases and the J gene end by 4 bases; junction bases not matched to a gene: 8. This CDR3 comprises 14 residues. CDR1 is MNHNS and CDR2 is SASEGT in the germline V gene. CDR3 loop: CASGLEGQKNIQYF. The CDR3 coding sequence is TGTGCCAGCGGTCTAGAGGGACAGAAAAACATTCAGTACTTC.

This clonotype came up a few times. The chain's CDR3 is CSVSNGPAAEQYF. The CDR3, as DNA: TGCAGCGTTTCCAATGGGCCGGCGGCCGAGCAGTACTTC. The V and J genes are TRBV29-1 and TRBJ2-7; D gene uncertain. V lost 5 bases and J 6 bases, leaving 17 bases between the germline ends. The CDR3 runs 13 residues. The V gene's germline CDR1 is SQVTM and CDR2 ANQGSEA.

The genes are TRBV10-3 and TRBJ2-3; the D gene is possibly TRBD2 (6 bases). V was clipped by 3 bases and J by 1 base, with 17 bases between them. The CDR3 consists of 17 residues. Per the germline V gene, CDR1 is ENHRY and CDR2 is SYGVKD. Written as DNA, the CDR3 is TGTGCCATCAGTGACGGGGGTTGGGGCACGCGCACAGATACGCAGTATTTT. Its translation is CAISDGGWGTRTDTQYF.

The chain carries TRBV20-1 and TRBJ2-5; 11 nucleotides agree with TRBD1. Germline loops: CDR1 DFQATT, CDR2 SNEGSKA (reference sequence). This CDR3 contains 14 residues. J gave up 5 bases and V 5 bases, and 7 bases lay outside the gene matches. For the CDR3, the DNA is TGCAGTGCTCGTCGGGGACAGGGGGGGGAGACCCAGTACTTC. Translated: CSARRGQGGETQYF.

This clonotype was counted between two and nine times. The chain is built from TRBV7-9 and TRBJ2-3; D perhaps matches TRBD2 (6 bases). Between the trimmed V and J ends, which lost 1 base and 2 bases, there was a span of 10 bases. Per germline, CDR1 SEHNR and CDR2 FQNEAQ (reference sequence). The CDR3 spans 15 residues. CDR3 bases: TGTGCCAGCAGCTTAGTGACGGGACTCACAGATACGCAGTATTTT. Amino acid sequence: CASSLVTGLTDTQYF.

The V and J genes are TRBV7-6 and TRBJ2-1, with D perhaps matching TRBD2 (6 bases). Trimming shortened V by 5 bases and J by 4 bases, and 18 bases separated the two germline ends. There are 16 residues in the CDR3. Germline CDR1 reads SGHVS; CDR2 reads FNYEAQ. The CDR3: CASSQGSSAIYNEQFF. Written as DNA, the CDR3 is TGTGCCAGCAGCCAAGGTTCTAGCGCAATTTACAATGAGCAGTTCTTC.

The rearrangement uses TRBV7-2 and TRBJ1-2; TRBD1 matches 8 bases. The germline V gene has CDR1 SGHTA and CDR2 FQGNSA. The CDR3 has 15 residues. V shed 4 bases and J 8 bases; nucleotides not matched to a gene: 12. CDR3 in amino acids: CASSSRRTGIEGYTF. CDR3 DNA: TGTGCCAGCAGCTCCCGGCGGACAGGGATAGAGGGCTACACCTTC. The full variable domain, its missing parts supplied by reference TRBV7-2 and TRBJ1-2, is GAGVSQSPSNKVTEKGKDVELRCDPISGHTALYWYRQSLGQGLEFLIYFQGNSAPDKSGLPSDRFSAERTGGSVSTLTIQRTQQEDSAVYLCASSSRRTGIEGYTFGSGTRLTVV.

This sequence joins TRBV7-6 and TRBJ1-1; tentative D call: TRBD1 (5 bases). The ends were cut back, 5 bases at V and 0 bases at J, with 7 bases in the middle. The CDR3 has 13 amino acids. Looked up from germline, CDR1 is SGHVS and CDR2 is FNYEAQ. The CDR3: CASSRDVNTEAFF. CDR3 DNA sequence: TGTGCCAGCAGCCGGGACGTGAACACTGAAGCTTTCTTT.

The chain combines TRBV6-5 with TRBJ2-1, with D tentatively TRBD2 (5 bases). The CDR3 has 17 amino acids. Trimming removed 0 bases from V and 3 bases from J, with 15 bases in between. Germline CDR1 reads MNHEY; CDR2 reads SVGAGI. Written as DNA, the CDR3 is TGTGCCAGCAGTTACTCCTTGGGATCGCGGGTCTACAATGAGCAGTTCTTC. Its protein product is CASSYSLGSRVYNEQFF.

This clonotype occurred many times. The chain is built from TRBV12-3 or TRBV12-4 and TRBJ2-2; D not certain. The V and J ends lost 2 bases and 8 bases respectively, with 3 bases between them. CDR3 length: 11 residues. The CDR3 here is CASSLRGELFF. The CDR3 DNA reads as TGTGCCAGCAGTTTAAGGGGGGAGCTGTTTTTT.

This clonotype was observed a few times. V is TRBV12-3 or TRBV12-4 and J is TRBJ2-1; 10 bases line up with TRBD2. The CDR3 length is 15 residues. Trimming removed 6 bases from V and 7 bases from J; junction bases left unmatched: 9. CDR3 residues: CASRNHSGRRNEQFF. DNA for the CDR3: TGTGCCAGCAGGAACCATAGCGGGAGGAGGAATGAGCAGTTCTTC.

This rearrangement joins TRBV27 to TRBJ2-1; unclear D gene. The V gene lost 3 bases and the J gene lost 8 bases, with 11 bases spanning the gap. The CDR3 has 13 amino acids. Germline values: CDR1 MNHEY, CDR2 SMNVEV (reference sequence). CDR3 DNA: TGTGCCAGCAGTTTGAAGGTCGGTTATGAGCAGTTCTTC. It codes for CASSLKVGYEQFF.